This TCR beta chain was sequenced during a study of human T cells and chemical hapten exposure. Overall study context: Throughout a study of 20 to 25 weeks, patients underwent weekly scalp administration of diphenylcyclopropenone doses. The study, taken as a whole, reports: The study found that DPC sensitization did not change TCRs above 1 in 1000 frequency. Significantly greater numbers of large CDR3 similarity clusters came from expanded TCRs than from controls.

Individual cDNA molecules in this library carried unique molecular identifiers. TCRdb recomputed calls from the RACE reads with MiXCR, one row per CDR3 protein. The sample has approximately 400,000 distinct CDR3 sequences, 4% to 5.5% seen once; the top ten hold about 2.1%. The CDR3 has 11 residues. Germline V gene data show CDR1 as MRHNA and CDR2 as SNTAGT. Trimming took 4 bases from V and 5 from J, leaving 6 bases between them. This clonotype appeared a few times. Its antigen is undetermined. This sample's time point: patch test 1, 2 weeks after DPC sensitization. Regarding treatment: therapeutic diphenylcyclopropenone sensitization with weekly scalp DPC.

This clonotype was obtained from a woman between 45 and 60 years old with alopecia areata. Some clones in this sample may be carry-over from other donors' samples. The sample was whole blood, taken in connection with sensitization to the hapten diphenylcyclopropenone (DPC). The chain employs TRBV6-4 and TRBJ2-7; D unresolved. The CDR3, as DNA: TGTGCCAGCAGTGGCCCCAACGAGCAGTACTTC. Translating gives CASSGPNEQYF.